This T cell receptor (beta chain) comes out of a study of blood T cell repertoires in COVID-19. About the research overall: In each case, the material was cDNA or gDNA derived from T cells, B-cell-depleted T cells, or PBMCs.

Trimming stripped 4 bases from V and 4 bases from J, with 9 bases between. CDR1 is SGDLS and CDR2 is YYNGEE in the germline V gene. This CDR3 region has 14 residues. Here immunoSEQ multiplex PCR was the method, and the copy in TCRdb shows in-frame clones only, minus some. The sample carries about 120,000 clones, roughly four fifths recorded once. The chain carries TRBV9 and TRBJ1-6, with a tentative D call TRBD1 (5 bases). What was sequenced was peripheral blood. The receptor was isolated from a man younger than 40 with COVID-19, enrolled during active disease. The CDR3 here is CASSSGGYNSPLHF. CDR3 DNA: TGTGCCAGCAGCTCCGGGGGGTATAATTCACCCCTCCACTTT.